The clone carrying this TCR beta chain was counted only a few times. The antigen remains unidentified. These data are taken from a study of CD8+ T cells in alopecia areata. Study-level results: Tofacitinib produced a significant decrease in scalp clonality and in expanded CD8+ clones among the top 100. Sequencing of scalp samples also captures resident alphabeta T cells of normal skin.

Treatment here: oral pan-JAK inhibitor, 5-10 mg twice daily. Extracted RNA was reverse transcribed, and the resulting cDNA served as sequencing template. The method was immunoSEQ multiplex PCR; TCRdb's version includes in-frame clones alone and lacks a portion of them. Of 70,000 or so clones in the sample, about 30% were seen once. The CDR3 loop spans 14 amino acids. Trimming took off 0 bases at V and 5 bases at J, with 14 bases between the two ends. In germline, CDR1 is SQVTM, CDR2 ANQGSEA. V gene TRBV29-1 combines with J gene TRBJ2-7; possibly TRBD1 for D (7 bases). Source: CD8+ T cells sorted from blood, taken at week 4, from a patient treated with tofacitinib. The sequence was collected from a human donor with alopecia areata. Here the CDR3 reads CSVEEGSGGNEQYF. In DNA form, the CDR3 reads TGCAGCGTTGAAGAGGGTTCAGGGGGGAACGAGCAGTACTTC.